This TCR beta chain came from a study of early T cells in non-severe SARS-CoV-2 infection. The junction had 7 bases not matched to a gene; V was cut back by 0 bases and J by 6 bases. Germline V CDR1 and CDR2: DFQATT, SNEGSKA (reference sequence). This CDR3 comprises 16 residues. This clonotype was observed at least ten times. The TCR library protocol attached unique molecular identifiers to the individual cDNA molecules. From the 5' RACE reads, TCRdb called clonotypes with MiXCR, one entry per CDR3 protein. The table includes about 27,000 distinct CDR3 sequences, around 5.9% detected once. The origin of this receptor is an adult who was a healthcare worker with PCR-confirmed SARS-CoV-2 infection or an uninfected control (not recorded which). The V and J genes are TRBV20-1 and TRBJ1-4; TRBD1 matches 10 bases. Source material: whole blood. The CDR3 sequence: CSARDRVGTGDEKLFF. The CDR3 DNA follows: TGCAGTGCTAGAGATCGGGTAGGGACAGGGGATGAAAAACTGTTTTTT.